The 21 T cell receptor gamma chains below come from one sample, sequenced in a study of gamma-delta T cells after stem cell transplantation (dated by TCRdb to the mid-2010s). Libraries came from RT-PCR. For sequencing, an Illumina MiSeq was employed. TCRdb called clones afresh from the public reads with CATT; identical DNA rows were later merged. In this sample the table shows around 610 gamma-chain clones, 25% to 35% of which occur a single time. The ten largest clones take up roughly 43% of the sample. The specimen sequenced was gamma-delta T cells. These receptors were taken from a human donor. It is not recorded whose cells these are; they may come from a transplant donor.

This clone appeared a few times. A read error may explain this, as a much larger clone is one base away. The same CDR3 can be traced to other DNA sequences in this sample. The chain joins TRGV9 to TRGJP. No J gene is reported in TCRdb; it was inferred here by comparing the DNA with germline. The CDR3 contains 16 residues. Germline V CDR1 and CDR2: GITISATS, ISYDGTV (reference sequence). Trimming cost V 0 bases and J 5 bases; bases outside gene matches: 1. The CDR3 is CALWEVEELGKKIKVF. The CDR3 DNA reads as TGTGCCTTGTGGGAGGTGGAAGAGTTGGGCAAAAAAATCAAGGTATTT.

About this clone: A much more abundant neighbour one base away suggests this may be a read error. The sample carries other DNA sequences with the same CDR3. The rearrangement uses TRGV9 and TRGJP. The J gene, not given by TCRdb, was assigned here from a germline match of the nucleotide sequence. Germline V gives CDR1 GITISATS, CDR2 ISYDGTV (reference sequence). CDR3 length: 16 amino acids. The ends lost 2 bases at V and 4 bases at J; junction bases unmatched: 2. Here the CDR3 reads CALWEAQELGKKIKVF. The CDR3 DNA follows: TGTGCCTTGTGGGAGGCTCAAGAGTTGGGCAAAAAAATCAAGGTATTT.

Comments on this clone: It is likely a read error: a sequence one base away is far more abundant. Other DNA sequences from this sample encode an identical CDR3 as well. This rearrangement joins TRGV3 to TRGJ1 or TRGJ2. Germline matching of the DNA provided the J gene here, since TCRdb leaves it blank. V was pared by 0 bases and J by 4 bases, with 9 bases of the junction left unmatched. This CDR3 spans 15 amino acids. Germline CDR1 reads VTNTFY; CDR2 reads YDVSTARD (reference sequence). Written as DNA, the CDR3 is TGTGCCACCTGGGACAGGCAAAGGTTATATTATAAGAAACTCTTT. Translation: CATWDRQRLYYKKLF.

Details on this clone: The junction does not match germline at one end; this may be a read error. CDR3 sequence (DNA): TGTGCCTTGTGGGAGGCCAGGCAAGAGGTGGGCAAAAAAATCAAGGTATTT. Its translation: CALWEARQEVGKKIKVF. The V gene is TRGV9, the J gene TRGJP. The J gene, not given by TCRdb, was assigned here from a germline match of the nucleotide sequence. The V gene's germline CDR1 is GITISATS and CDR2 ISYDGTV (reference sequence). The CDR3 loop spans 17 amino acids.

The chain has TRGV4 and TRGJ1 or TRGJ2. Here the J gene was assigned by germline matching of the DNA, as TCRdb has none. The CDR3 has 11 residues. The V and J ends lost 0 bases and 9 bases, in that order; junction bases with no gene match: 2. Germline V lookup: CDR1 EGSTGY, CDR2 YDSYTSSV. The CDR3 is CATWDGPKKLF. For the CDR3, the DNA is TGTGCCACCTGGGATGGGCCTAAGAAACTCTTT.

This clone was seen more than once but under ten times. The chain's CDR3 is CATWDPYYKKLF. For the CDR3, the DNA is TGTGCCACCTGGGATCCTTATTATAAGAAACTCTTT. V usage is TRGV4 and J usage is TRGJ1 or TRGJ2. Here the J gene was assigned by germline matching of the DNA, as TCRdb has none. J lost 3 bases, V lost 3 bases, and 2 bases had no gene match. This CDR3 contains 12 residues. Germline V CDR1 and CDR2: EGSTGY, YDSYTSSV.

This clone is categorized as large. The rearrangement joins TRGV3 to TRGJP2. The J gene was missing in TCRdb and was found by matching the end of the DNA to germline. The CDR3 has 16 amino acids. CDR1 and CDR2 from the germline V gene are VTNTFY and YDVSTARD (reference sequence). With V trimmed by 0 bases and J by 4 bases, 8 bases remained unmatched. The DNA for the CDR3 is TGTGCCACCTGGGACAGGCCGATGGATAGTGATTGGATCAAGACGTTT. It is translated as CATWDRPMDSDWIKTF.

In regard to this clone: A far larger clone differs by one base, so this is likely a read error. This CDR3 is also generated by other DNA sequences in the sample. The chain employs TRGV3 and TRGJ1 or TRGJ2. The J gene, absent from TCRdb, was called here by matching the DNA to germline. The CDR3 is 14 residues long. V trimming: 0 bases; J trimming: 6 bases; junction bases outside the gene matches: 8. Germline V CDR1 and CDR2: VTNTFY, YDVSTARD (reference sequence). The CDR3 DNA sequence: TGTGCCACCTGGGACAGGTTTAGGGGTTATAAGAAACTCTTT. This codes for CATWDRFRGYKKLF.

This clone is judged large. The DNA of the CDR3 is TGTGCCTTGTGGGACGAGCGGGAGTTGGGCAAAAAAATCAAGGTATTT. Encoded protein: CALWDERELGKKIKVF. The chain has TRGV9 and TRGJP. TCRdb leaves out the J gene; it was filled in here by matching the DNA to germline. This CDR3 has 16 amino acids. Trimming at V came to 4 bases and at J to 7 bases, leaving 7 bases not matched to a gene. Germline V gene sequence: CDR1 GITISATS, CDR2 ISYDGTV (reference sequence).

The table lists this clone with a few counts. The CDR3 loop reads CALWELELGKKIKVF. Here the CDR3 DNA reads TGTGCCTTGTGGGAGTTAGAGTTGGGCAAAAAAATCAAGGTATTT. The genes are TRGV9 and TRGJP. The J gene, absent from TCRdb, was called here by matching the DNA to germline. Per the germline V gene, CDR1 is GITISATS and CDR2 is ISYDGTV (reference sequence). There are 15 residues in the CDR3. With V trimmed by 3 bases and J by 6 bases, 2 bases remained unmatched.

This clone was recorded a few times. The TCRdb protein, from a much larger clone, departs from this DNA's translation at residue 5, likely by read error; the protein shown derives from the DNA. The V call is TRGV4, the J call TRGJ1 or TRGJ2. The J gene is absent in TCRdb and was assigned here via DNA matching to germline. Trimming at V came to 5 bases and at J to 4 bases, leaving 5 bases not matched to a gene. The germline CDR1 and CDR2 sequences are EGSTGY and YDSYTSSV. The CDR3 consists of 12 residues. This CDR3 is CATWGDYYKKLF. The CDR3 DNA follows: TGTGCCACCTGGGGTGACTATTATAAGAAACTCTTT.

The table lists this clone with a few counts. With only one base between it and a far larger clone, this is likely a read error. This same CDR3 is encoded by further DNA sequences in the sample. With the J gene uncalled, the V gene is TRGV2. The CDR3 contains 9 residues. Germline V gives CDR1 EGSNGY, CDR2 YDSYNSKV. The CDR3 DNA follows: TGTGCCACCTGGGACCGGGAGCTCTTT. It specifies CATWDRELF.

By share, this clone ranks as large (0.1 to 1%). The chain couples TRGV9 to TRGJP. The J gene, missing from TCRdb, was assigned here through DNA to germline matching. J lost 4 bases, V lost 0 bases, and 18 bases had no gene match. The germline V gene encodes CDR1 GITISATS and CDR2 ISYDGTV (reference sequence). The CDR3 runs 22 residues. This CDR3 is CALWEVHQGSRSQELGKKIKVF. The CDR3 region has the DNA TGTGCCTTGTGGGAGGTGCATCAGGGATCAAGGTCTCAAGAGTTGGGCAAAAAAATCAAGGTATTT.

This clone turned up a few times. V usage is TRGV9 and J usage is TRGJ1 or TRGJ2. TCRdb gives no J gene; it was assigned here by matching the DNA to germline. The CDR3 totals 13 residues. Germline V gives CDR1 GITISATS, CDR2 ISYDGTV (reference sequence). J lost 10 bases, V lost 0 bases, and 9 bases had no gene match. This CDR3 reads CALWEVRGKKKLF. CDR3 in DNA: TGTGCCTTGTGGGAGGTGCGTGGTAAGAAGAAACTCTTT.

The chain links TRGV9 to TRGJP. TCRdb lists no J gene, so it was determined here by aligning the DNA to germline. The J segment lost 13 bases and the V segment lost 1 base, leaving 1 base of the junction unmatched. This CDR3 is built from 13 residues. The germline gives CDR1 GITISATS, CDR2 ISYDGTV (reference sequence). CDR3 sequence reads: CALWEVGKKIKVF. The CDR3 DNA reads TGTGCCTTGTGGGAGGTAGGCAAAAAAATCAAGGTATTT.

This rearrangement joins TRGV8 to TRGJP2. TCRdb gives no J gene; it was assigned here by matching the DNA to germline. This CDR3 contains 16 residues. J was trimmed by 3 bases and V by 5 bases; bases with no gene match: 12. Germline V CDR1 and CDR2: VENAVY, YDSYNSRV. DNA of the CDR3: TGTGCCACCTGGGTCGTGCCGGGGGGTAGTGATTGGATCAAGACGTTT. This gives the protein CATWVVPGGSDWIKTF.

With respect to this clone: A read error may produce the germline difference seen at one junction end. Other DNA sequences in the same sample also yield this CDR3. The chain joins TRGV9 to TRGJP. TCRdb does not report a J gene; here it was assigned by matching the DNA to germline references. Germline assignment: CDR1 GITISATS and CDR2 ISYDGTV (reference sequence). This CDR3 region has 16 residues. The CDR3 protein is CALWEVQELGKKIKVF. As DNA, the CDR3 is TGTGCCTTGTGGGAGGTTCAAGAGCTGGGCAAAAAAATCAAGGTATTT.

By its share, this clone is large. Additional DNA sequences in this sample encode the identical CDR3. DNA of the CDR3: TGTGCCTTGTGGGAGGTAGGAGAGTTGGGCAAAAAAATCAAGGTATTT. Its protein is CALWEVGELGKKIKVF. The chain couples TRGV9 to TRGJP. The J gene, absent from TCRdb, was called here by matching the DNA to germline. Losses at the gene ends were 1 base for V and 6 bases for J; bases not matched to a gene: 3. CDR1 and CDR2 from the germline V gene are GITISATS and ISYDGTV (reference sequence). This CDR3 spans 16 amino acids.

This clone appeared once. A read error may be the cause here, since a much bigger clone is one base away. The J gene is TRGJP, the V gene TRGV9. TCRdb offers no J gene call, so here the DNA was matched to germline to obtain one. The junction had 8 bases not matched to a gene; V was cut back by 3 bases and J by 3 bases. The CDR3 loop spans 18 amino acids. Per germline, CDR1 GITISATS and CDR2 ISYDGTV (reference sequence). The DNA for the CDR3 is TGTGCCTTGTGGGAGACTCCTGTGCAAGAGTTGGGCAAAAAAATCAAGGTATTT. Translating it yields CALWETPVQELGKKIKVF.

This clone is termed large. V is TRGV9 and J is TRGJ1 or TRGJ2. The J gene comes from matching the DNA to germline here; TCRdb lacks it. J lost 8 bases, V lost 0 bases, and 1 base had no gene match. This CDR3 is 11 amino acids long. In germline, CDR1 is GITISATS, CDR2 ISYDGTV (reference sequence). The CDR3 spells CALWEVNKKLF. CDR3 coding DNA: TGTGCCTTGTGGGAGGTGAATAAGAAACTCTTT.

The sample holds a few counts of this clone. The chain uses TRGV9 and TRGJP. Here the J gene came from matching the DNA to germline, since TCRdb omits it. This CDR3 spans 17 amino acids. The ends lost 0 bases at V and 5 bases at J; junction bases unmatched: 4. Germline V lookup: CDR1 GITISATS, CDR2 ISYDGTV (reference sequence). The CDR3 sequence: CALWEVLKELGKKIKVF. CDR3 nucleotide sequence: TGTGCCTTGTGGGAGGTGCTGAAAGAGTTGGGCAAAAAAATCAAGGTATTT.